The present entry profiles one T cell receptor beta chain with its context. This sample was included in a study of shared T cell receptors in the human thymus. Profiled with immunoSEQ multiplex PCR; TCRdb holds only in-frame clones, not every one. In the table there are 720,000 or so clones, approximately 83% of which are singletons. Germline CDR1 and CDR2: MNHEY and SMNVEV (reference sequence). The CDR3 consists of 20 residues. J was trimmed by 0 bases and V by 0 bases; bases with no gene match: 6. The sample also formed part of further work on human thymus T cells. That source adds: The study used thymus tissue resected during corrective heart surgery.

The rearrangement links TRBV27 to TRBJ2-2, with 14 nucleotides matching TRBD2. This TCR derives from a girl under two years old with a congenital heart defect. The sequenced sample was thymocytes. The CDR3: CASSLSRGLAGGPNTGELFF. CDR3 in DNA: TGTGCCAGCAGTTTATCCCGAGGACTAGCGGGGGGCCCGAACACCGGGGAGCTGTTTTTT.